These 25 T cell receptor beta chains were sequenced from one sample in a study of blood T cells in healthy people across ages. A second about 6 to 11 cycle PCR used barcoded and J-beta primers. TCRdb called the 5' RACE reads again in MiXCR, with one record for every CDR3 protein. The sample holds 600,000 to 1,000,000 distinct CDR3 sequences, roughly 60% seen once. The specimen sequenced was blood. The receptor set was obtained from a man aged 25 to 40 in good health.

The chain employs TRBV6-6 and TRBJ1-6; the D is unclear. This CDR3 is 14 amino acids long. V lost 5 bases and J 5 bases, leaving 10 bases between the germline ends. CDR1 is MNHNY and CDR2 is SVGAGI in the germline V gene (reference sequence). In nucleotides, the CDR3 is TGTGCCAGCAGTGACACGAATGATAATTCACCCCTCCACTTT. It translates to CASSDTNDNSPLHF.

Notes on this clonotype: A junction end diverges from the germline sequence, so it may reflect a read error. The chain uses TRBV6-2 or TRBV6-3 and TRBJ1-2, with a possible D match to TRBD1 (6 bases). The CDR3 spans 15 residues. In germline, CDR1 is MNHEY, CDR2 SVGEGT. CDR3 loop: CVSSNPTGTRYGYTF. CDR3 in DNA: TGTGTCAGCAGTAACCCGACCGGGACACGTTATGGCTACACCTTC.

V usage is TRBV21-1 and J usage is TRBJ2-7; the D segment call TRBD2 is taken from the table without a DNA check. TRBV21-1 is annotated as a pseudogene. The CDR3 contains 16 residues. CDR3 sequence: CASTLKPGLLVYEQYF. Here the CDR3 DNA reads TGTGCCAGCACCCTTAAACCAGGACTCCTGGTGTACGAGCAGTACTTC.

The V and J genes are TRBV29-1 and TRBJ2-5, with 10 bases matching TRBD2. The CDR3 extends over 13 amino acids. Germline values: CDR1 SQVTM, CDR2 ANQGSEA. Trimming removed 5 bases from V and 11 bases from J; junction bases left unmatched: 11. This chain's CDR3 is CSVSGLAYNEQYF. The CDR3 DNA is TGCAGCGTTTCGGGACTAGCGTACAATGAGCAGTACTTC.

This chain's CDR3 is CASRGTGGRSSYEQYF. The CDR3 nucleotides are TGTGCCAGCAGGGGGACGGGCGGGAGAAGCTCCTACGAGCAGTACTTC. The genes are TRBV4-2 and TRBJ2-7; 7 bases fit TRBD2. V was clipped by 6 bases and J by 0 bases; unmatched bases: 11. This CDR3 is built from 16 residues. Germline V gene data show CDR1 as LGHNA and CDR2 as YNFKEQ.

This chain uses TRBV12-3 or TRBV12-4 with TRBJ1-5, with 7 positions matching TRBD1. This CDR3 region has 16 residues. J gave up 4 bases and V 2 bases, and 8 bases lay outside the gene matches. CDR3 bases: TGTGCCAGCAGTTTAAGCTCCCGCAGGGGGAATCAGCCCCAGCATTTT. It translates to CASSLSSRRGNQPQHF.

This clonotype was recorded once. The V and J genes are TRBV12-3 or TRBV12-4 and TRBJ2-1; unclear D gene. The CDR3 runs to 13 residues. Trimming stripped 7 bases from V and 5 bases from J, with 12 bases between. The CDR3 coding sequence is TGTGCCAGCACCATCGGTCGAGACAATGAGCAGTTCTTC. This sequence encodes CASTIGRDNEQFF.

V and J are TRBV7-3 and TRBJ2-3; D not certain. The CDR3 contains 13 residues. CDR1 is SGHTA, CDR2 FQGTGA, per germline. With 2 bases removed from V and 2 bases from J, the gap between germline ends came to 5 bases. The CDR3 bases are TGTGCCAGCAGCTTATATATCACAGATACGCAGTATTTT. Its protein product is CASSLYITDTQYF.

The V call is TRBV20-1, the J call TRBJ2-1; 10 bases are shared with TRBD2. The ends lost 4 bases at V and 4 bases at J; junction bases unmatched: 4. Per the germline V gene, CDR1 is DFQATT and CDR2 is SNEGSKA (reference sequence). The CDR3 sequence is 14 residues long. The CDR3 bases are TGCAGTGCTACCCGGACTAGCGGATACAATGAGCAGTTCTTC. It yields the protein CSATRTSGYNEQFF.

This clonotype occurred a few times. This sequence joins TRBV20-1 and TRBJ2-7; no clear D. Deletions cut 4 bases from V and 0 bases from J, with 13 bases between. There are 14 residues in the CDR3. Germline-derived CDR1 and CDR2 are DFQATT and SNEGSKA (reference sequence). The CDR3 nucleotides are TGCAGTGCTACGCCCATAAGGAGCTCCTACGAGCAGTACTTC. Its protein product is CSATPIRSSYEQYF.

V gene TRBV5-1 combines with J gene TRBJ2-5; TRBD2 agrees at 9 bases. Germline V gene lookup returns CDR1 SGHRS and CDR2 YFSETQ. This CDR3 has 15 residues. After removal of 3 bases from V and 5 bases from J, the junction contained 8 bases not matched to a gene. Here the CDR3 reads CASSSAGLAMETQYF. For the CDR3, the DNA is TGCGCCAGCAGCTCCGCGGGACTAGCCATGGAGACCCAGTACTTC.

The chain carries TRBV20-1 and TRBJ2-1, with 7 bases lining up with TRBD2. V shed 6 bases and J 5 bases; nucleotides not matched to a gene: 7. This CDR3 spans 13 amino acids. Germline CDR1 DFQATT, CDR2 SNEGSKA (reference sequence). CDR3 loop: CSAKVGGNNEQFF. CDR3 DNA sequence: TGCAGTGCAAAAGTGGGAGGGAACAATGAGCAGTTCTTC.

This clonotype was recorded a few times. V gene TRBV10-3 combines with J gene TRBJ1-2; weak D call: TRBD1 (6 bases). The V end was cut by 0 bases, the J end by 7 bases, with 15 bases between. The CDR3 is 15 amino acids. Germline CDR1 and CDR2: ENHRY and SYGVKD. CDR3 coding DNA: TGTGCCATCAGTGAGTCGAGCAGGGGAATCGGTGGCTACACCTTC. It yields the protein CAISESSRGIGGYTF.

V is TRBV28 and J is TRBJ1-4, with D uncertain. The CDR3 totals 14 residues. Germline CDR1 and CDR2: MDHEN and SYDVKM. V was pared by 5 bases and J by 8 bases, with 15 bases between. The CDR3 sequence is CASSPPALREKLFF. The CDR3 nucleotides read TGTGCCAGCAGTCCACCGGCCCTACGGGAAAAACTGTTTTTT.

The chain is built from TRBV29-1 and TRBJ2-7; TRBD2 matches at 9 bases. The germline V gene has CDR1 SQVTM and CDR2 ANQGSEA. The CDR3 is 15 residues long. V was pared by 4 bases and J by 4 bases, with 11 bases of the junction left unmatched. Here the CDR3 reads CSVADWGSGSYEQYF. The CDR3 DNA follows: TGCAGCGTTGCTGACTGGGGTAGCGGGAGTTACGAGCAGTACTTC.

The table lists this clonotype with a few counts. The J gene is TRBJ1-6, the V gene TRBV6-1; D is unclear. There are 13 residues in the CDR3. CDR1 is MNHNS and CDR2 is SASEGT in the germline V gene. V dropped 2 bases and J dropped 14 bases, with 13 bases sitting between them. The CDR3: CASSEPEERTLHF. The CDR3, as DNA: TGTGCCAGCAGTGAACCAGAGGAAAGGACCCTCCACTTT.

The chain has TRBV6-1 and TRBJ2-3; maybe TRBD2 (5 bases). V gave up 10 bases and J gave up 10 bases, with 18 bases separating them. Germline assignment: CDR1 MNHNS and CDR2 SASEGT. The CDR3 spans 12 residues. DNA for the CDR3: TGTGCCAACGGGGAGAGCCCGACGGCGCAGTATTTT. This codes for CANGESPTAQYF.

This clonotype was counted between two and nine times. This chain uses TRBV9 with TRBJ2-4, with 10 bases identical to TRBD2. The DNA end is more similar to TRBJ2-7, so the J call may be wrong. The CDR3 covers 15 residues. Germline CDR1 is SGDLS and CDR2 is YYNGEE. The CDR3: CASSVSSGRGYEQYF. The CDR3 nucleotides are TGTGCCAGCAGCGTGTCAAGCGGGAGGGGCTACGAGCAGTACTTC.

This clonotype was counted only a few times. V is TRBV30 and J is TRBJ1-2; D is uncertain. Deletions cut 4 bases from V and 3 bases from J, with 18 bases between. Germline V gene sequence: CDR1 GTSNPN, CDR2 SVGIG (reference sequence). The CDR3 sequence is 15 residues long. In nucleotides, the CDR3 is TGTGCCTGGATCTCGCTTTCCCCTCACCACTATGGCTACACCTTC. It encodes CAWISLSPHHYGYTF.

This clonotype has only a few counts. This sequence joins TRBV9 and TRBJ1-2; possibly TRBD1 for D (5 bases). Germline V CDR1 and CDR2: SGDLS, YYNGEE. Trimming left V 0 bases short and J 8 bases short, with 14 bases between. The CDR3 is 14 amino acids. DNA of the CDR3: TGTGCCAGCAGCGTAGAGGGGCCAGTTCAAGGCTACACCTTC. It translates to CASSVEGPVQGYTF.

V is TRBV10-3 and J is TRBJ1-2; D is undetermined. The ends were cut back, 0 bases at V and 2 bases at J, with 10 bases in the middle. CDR1 is ENHRY, CDR2 SYGVKD, per germline. The CDR3 is 15 residues long. CDR3 sequence (DNA): TGTGCCATCAGTGAGTCGATTGAACAGAACTATGGCTACACCTTC. Translated: CAISESIEQNYGYTF.

This clonotype was seen a handful of times. V usage is TRBV11-2 and J usage is TRBJ1-1; D is uncertain. Germline V gene sequence: CDR1 SGHAT, CDR2 FQNNGV. V was cut by 6 bases and J by 5 bases, with 4 bases left in between. CDR3 length: 10 residues. CDR3 nucleotide sequence: TGTGCCAGCAGGAGAACTGAAGCTTTCTTT. Amino acid sequence: CASRRTEAFF.

The chain links TRBV4-2 to TRBJ2-5; 12 bases match TRBD2. Losses at the gene ends were 5 bases for V and 1 base for J; bases not matched to a gene: 5. The CDR3 contains 16 residues. Germline V gives CDR1 LGHNA, CDR2 YNFKEQ. The CDR3 DNA sequence: TGTGCCAGCAGCGGGGGACTAGCGGGCCTCCAAGAGACCCAGTACTTC. This gives the protein CASSGGLAGLQETQYF.

CDR3 sequence (DNA): TGCAGCGTTGTGCGTTCCCTTGGCCCGGGCTACACCTTC. Protein sequence: CSVVRSLGPGYTF. The rearrangement joins TRBV29-1 to TRBJ1-2, with D hard to call. The germline V gene encodes CDR1 SQVTM and CDR2 ANQGSEA. The germline V and J ends were trimmed by 4 bases and 8 bases, with 17 bases remaining between them. The CDR3 runs 13 residues.

In its sample, this clonotype was seen once. This chain uses TRBV7-2 with TRBJ2-5, with TRBD2 identical over 9 bases. V shed 4 bases, J shed 11 bases, and the junction held 20 bases outside the gene matches. Germline CDR1 reads SGHTA; CDR2 reads FQGNSA. The CDR3 has 17 residues. The CDR3 here is CASSYPRRLADYNEQYF. CDR3 sequence (DNA): TGTGCCAGCAGCTACCCCCGGCGACTAGCGGATTACAATGAGCAGTACTTC. Full variable domain (outside the CDR3, taken from reference TRBV7-2 and TRBJ2-5): GAGVSQSPSNKVTEKGKDVELRCDPISGHTALYWYRQSLGQGLEFLIYFQGNSAPDKSGLPSDRFSAERTGGSVSTLTIQRTQQEDSAVYLCASSYPRRLADYNEQYFGPGTRLLVL.